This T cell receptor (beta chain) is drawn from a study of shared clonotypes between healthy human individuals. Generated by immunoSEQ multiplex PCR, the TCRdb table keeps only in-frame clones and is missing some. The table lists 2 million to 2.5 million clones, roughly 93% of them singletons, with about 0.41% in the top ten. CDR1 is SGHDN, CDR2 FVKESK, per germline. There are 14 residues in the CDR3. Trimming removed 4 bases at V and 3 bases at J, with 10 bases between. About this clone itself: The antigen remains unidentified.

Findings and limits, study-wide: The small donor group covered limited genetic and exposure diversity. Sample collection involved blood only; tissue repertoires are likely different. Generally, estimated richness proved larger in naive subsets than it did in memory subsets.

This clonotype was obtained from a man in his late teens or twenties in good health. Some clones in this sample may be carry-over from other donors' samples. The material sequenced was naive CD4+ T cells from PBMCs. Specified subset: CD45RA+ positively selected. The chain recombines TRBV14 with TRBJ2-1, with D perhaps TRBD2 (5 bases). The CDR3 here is CASSPPSLYNEQFF. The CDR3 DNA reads TGTGCCAGCAGCCCCCCTAGCCTCTACAATGAGCAGTTCTTC.